A single sample is the source of the 3 T cell receptor beta chains below, sequenced in a study of blood T cell repertoires in COVID-19 (dated by TCRdb to 2020 to 2022). Receptor libraries were prepared by the immunoSEQ multiplex PCR assay. Not all clones reach the TCRdb copy of this immuneACCESS table, which keeps in-frame sequences only. Checked studies attribute under half of the gap to unresolved V genes and leave the rest unexplained. A total of approximately 180,000 clones appear in this sample, around 85% of them only once. The leading ten clones occupy 6.2% of the sample. Sequenced: PBMCs or T cells enriched from blood (not recorded which). The receptors stem from a man aged 35 to 55 who had recovered from COVID-19.

CDR3 coding DNA: TGTGCCAGCAGGAAGGACAGGGGGGACCACGAGCAGTACTTC. Its translation is CASRKDRGDHEQYF. V is TRBV6-5 and J is TRBJ2-7, with 10 nucleotides matching TRBD1. J lost 5 bases, V lost 6 bases, and 7 bases had no gene match. CDR3 size: 14 residues. The germline V gene encodes CDR1 MNHEY and CDR2 SVGAGI.

The rearrangement joins TRBV7-2 to TRBJ2-1; D gene ambiguous. V was cut by 5 bases and J by 8 bases, with 10 bases left in between. CDR1 and CDR2 (germline): SGHTA, FQGNSA. The CDR3 loop spans 12 amino acids. CDR3 sequence: CASSPGTHEQFF. The CDR3 DNA reads as TGTGCCAGCAGCCCCGGTACCCATGAGCAGTTCTTC.

This chain links TRBV5-8 with TRBJ1-1, with D perhaps matching TRBD1 (5 bases). The CDR3 covers 13 residues. Germline CDR1 SGHTS, CDR2 YDEGEE. Trimming stripped 1 base from V and 6 bases from J, with 10 bases between. The DNA of the CDR3 is TGTGCCAGCAGCTTGCGGACACCCGCTGAAGCTTTCTTT. Residues: CASSLRTPAEAFF.